The 25 T cell receptor beta chains below were found in one sample sequenced in a study of memory CD4+ T cells and cytomegalovirus serostatus. The sort gate was single viable CD3+CD4+CD8-CD45RO+ cells for memory CD4+ T cells. Assay used: immunoSEQ multiplex PCR; TCRdb lists only in-frame clones, some missing. The table lists 65,000 to 95,000 clones, 80% of them singletons. Sequencing used memory CD4+ T cells from blood. The receptors originated from an adult in good health and CMV-seronegative.

The CDR3 protein is CASSFSSLSSYEQYF. DNA of the CDR3: TGTGCCAGCAGTTTTTCCAGCCTGTCCTCCTACGAGCAGTACTTC. The chain links TRBV28 to TRBJ2-7; D remains unclear. Trimming took off 3 bases at V and 0 bases at J, with 12 bases between the two ends. Germline V gene sequence: CDR1 MDHEN, CDR2 SYDVKM. This CDR3 spans 15 amino acids.

The CDR3 sequence is CASNNLWDGPTPLHF. CDR3 in DNA: TGTGCCAGTAACAATCTCTGGGACGGGCCAACCCCCCTCCACTTT. The V call is TRBV19, the J call TRBJ1-6, with TRBD1 as a possible D gene (5 bases). This CDR3 is built from 15 residues. Germline values: CDR1 LNHDA, CDR2 SQIVND (reference sequence). Deletions cut 7 bases from V and 13 bases from J, with 23 bases between.

The chain is built from TRBV4-3 and TRBJ2-7, with a possible D match to TRBD1 (5 bases). Looked up from germline, CDR1 is LGHNA and CDR2 is YSLEER. Trimming took off 2 bases at V and 3 bases at J, with 11 bases between the two ends. The CDR3 is 14 amino acids. CDR3 coding DNA: TGCGCCAGCAGCCAACAGGGAACTGGCTACGAGCAGTACTTC. This codes for CASSQQGTGYEQYF.

The rearrangement links TRBV18 to TRBJ2-2; the D is unclear. Trimming pared 0 bases from V and 6 bases from J, leaving 2 bases between. Germline CDR1 and CDR2: KGHSH and LQKENI. The CDR3 runs to 12 residues. The CDR3: CASSPPSGELFF. The CDR3 coding sequence is TGTGCCAGCTCACCACCTTCCGGGGAGCTGTTTTTT. Full variable domain (rest looked up from reference TRBV18 and TRBJ2-2): NAGVMQNPRHLVRRRGQEARLRCSPMKGHSHVYWYRQLPEEGLKFMVYLQKENIIDESGMPKERFSAEFPKEGPSILRIQQVVRGDSAAYFCASSPPSGELFFGEGSRLTVL.

V and J are TRBV19 and TRBJ1-4; D gene ambiguous. Deletions cut 9 bases from V and 5 bases from J, with 19 bases between. This CDR3 is 15 amino acids long. Looked up from germline, CDR1 is LNHDA and CDR2 is SQIVND (reference sequence). The CDR3 here is CASTSPGRRNEKLFF. The DNA for the CDR3 is TGTGCCAGCACTTCGCCCGGACGGCGCAATGAAAAACTGTTTTTT.

The rearrangement joins TRBV14 to TRBJ1-1; D is uncertain. Germline V gene lookup returns CDR1 SGHDN and CDR2 FVKESK. The CDR3 extends over 15 amino acids. The V gene lost 3 bases and the J gene lost 4 bases, with 15 bases spanning the gap. CDR3 DNA: TGTGCCAGCAGCCAGTACGGTTCCCGGGGCACTGAAGCTTTCTTT. Protein sequence: CASSQYGSRGTEAFF.

The chain carries TRBV5-6 and TRBJ1-2; no definite D call. CDR3 length: 12 residues. The germline gives CDR1 SGHDT, CDR2 YYEEEE. V gave up 0 bases and J gave up 8 bases, with 8 bases separating them. The CDR3 reads CASSLVSGGYTF. CDR3 nucleotide sequence: TGTGCCAGCAGCTTGGTGTCAGGCGGCTACACCTTC.

This rearrangement joins TRBV10-3 to TRBJ1-1, with unresolved D. The ends were cut back, 4 bases at V and 3 bases at J, with 9 bases in the middle. The CDR3 is 13 amino acids. Germline V gene sequence: CDR1 ENHRY, CDR2 SYGVKD. DNA of the CDR3: TGTGCCATCAGTGTCGACTATGACACTGAAGCTTTCTTT. Protein: CAISVDYDTEAFF.

This chain links TRBV5-1 with TRBJ2-3, with 12 bases fitting TRBD1. Germline V gives CDR1 SGHRS, CDR2 YFSETQ. Germline trimming cut 0 bases from V and 4 bases from J; bases unmatched to any gene: 3. The CDR3 has 16 amino acids. The chain's CDR3 is CASSLEGQGAADTQYF. CDR3 nucleotide sequence: TGCGCCAGCAGCTTGGAGGGACAGGGGGCGGCAGATACGCAGTATTTT.

The V gene is TRBV7-2, the J gene TRBJ2-1; 11 positions match TRBD2. Germline-derived CDR1 and CDR2 are SGHTA and FQGNSA. CDR3 length: 16 residues. V shed 1 base and J 7 bases; nucleotides not matched to a gene: 6. CDR3 nucleotide sequence: TGTGCCAGCAGCTTAGGTGCTAGCGGGGGGCGTAATGAGCAGTTCTTC. Amino acid sequence: CASSLGASGGRNEQFF.

V usage is TRBV2 and J usage is TRBJ2-7; 9 nucleotides match TRBD1. Germline CDR1 and CDR2: SNHLY and FYNNEI. V shed 3 bases, J shed 8 bases, and the junction held 5 bases outside the gene matches. This CDR3 has 13 residues. CDR3 DNA sequence: TGTGCCAGCAGTGAGGGACAGGGTACCAAGCAGTACTTC. It is translated as CASSEGQGTKQYF.

This chain joins TRBV7-3 and TRBJ2-7; 9 nucleotides line up with TRBD2. From germline, CDR1 is SGHTA and CDR2 FQGTGA. This CDR3 is built from 16 residues. V shed 5 bases, J shed 5 bases, and the junction held 13 bases outside the gene matches. CDR3: CASSAMGLAFGNEQYF. Written as DNA, the CDR3 is TGTGCCAGCAGCGCGATGGGACTAGCCTTCGGGAACGAGCAGTACTTC.

The V gene is TRBV27, the J gene TRBJ1-2; TRBD1 is a possible D gene (5 bases). The CDR3 has 13 residues. The germline CDR1 and CDR2 sequences are MNHEY and SMNVEV (reference sequence). V lost 5 bases and J lost 6, with 13 bases in between. CDR3 bases: TGTGCCAGCAGTCCCCCTTGGGGGGATGGCTACACCTTC. This sequence encodes CASSPPWGDGYTF.

This clone was seen only a few times. This chain connects TRBV14 to TRBJ2-1; TRBD1 might be the D (6 bases). The CDR3 sequence is 17 residues long. Germline CDR1 and CDR2: SGHDN and FVKESK. Trimming left V 0 bases short and J 8 bases short, with 20 bases between. CDR3 nucleotide sequence: TGTGCCAGCAGCCAAGATCGGGAACAGGGAGAGACGGATGAGCAGTTCTTC. It encodes CASSQDREQGETDEQFF.

The CDR3 spells CSARTVETQYF. The CDR3 nucleotides read TGCAGTGCTAGAACAGTAGAGACCCAGTACTTC. The gene calls are TRBV20-1 and TRBJ2-5; D not resolved. The germline V gene encodes CDR1 DFQATT and CDR2 SNEGSKA (reference sequence). CDR3 length equals 11 residues. The V end was cut by 2 bases, the J end by 4 bases, with 5 bases between.

The chain combines TRBV4-1 with TRBJ2-3; D not certain. V lost 4 bases, J lost 0 bases, and 20 bases lay in between. CDR3 length: 18 residues. Germline CDR1 MGHRA, CDR2 YSYEKL. CDR3 in DNA: TGCGCCAGCAGCCGCATAAACATGGTACCCTCTAGCACAGATACGCAGTATTTT. Amino acid sequence: CASSRINMVPSSTDTQYF.

The chain recombines TRBV11-2 with TRBJ2-1; perhaps D is TRBD1 or TRBD2 (5 bases each). Germline values: CDR1 SGHAT, CDR2 FQNNGV. The CDR3 runs to 13 residues. V was clipped by 4 bases and J by 9 bases, with 13 bases between them. CDR3 sequence (DNA): TGTGCCAGCAGCTCACCCGGTGGGGGTGAGCAGTTCTTC. It encodes CASSSPGGGEQFF.

The rearrangement links TRBV27 to TRBJ2-6; a possible D gene is TRBD2 (5 bases). The V and J ends lost 7 bases and 4 bases respectively, with 8 bases between them. Germline CDR1 and CDR2: MNHEY and SMNVEV (reference sequence). The CDR3 length is 13 residues. The DNA for the CDR3 is TGTGCCAGCAACGGGGTCGGGGCCAACGTCCTGACTTTC. This gives the protein CASNGVGANVLTF.

The sample holds one count of this clone. CDR3 sequence: CASRDAGISYNEQFF. CDR3 DNA: TGTGCCAGCAGAGATGCAGGGATCTCCTACAATGAGCAGTTCTTC. The chain recombines TRBV6-1 with TRBJ2-1; possible D gene TRBD1, 5 bases. In germline, CDR1 is MNHNS, CDR2 SASEGT. Deletions cut 6 bases from V and 0 bases from J, with 12 bases between. The CDR3 runs to 15 residues.

The genes are TRBV6-6 and TRBJ2-7; 9 nucleotides align to TRBD1. Germline loops: CDR1 MNHNY, CDR2 SVGAGI (reference sequence). CDR3 length equals 15 residues. Germline trimming cut 4 bases from V and 5 bases from J; bases unmatched to any gene: 9. The CDR3 coding sequence is TGTGCCAGCAGTTCCAAGTCCCGGGACAGGGACGAGCAGTACTTC. Amino acid sequence: CASSSKSRDRDEQYF.

The chain is built from TRBV6-1 and TRBJ2-1; D uncertain. Germline values: CDR1 MNHNS, CDR2 SASEGT. V was shortened by 4 bases and J by 3 bases, with 7 bases between the two germline ends. The CDR3 totals 13 residues. The CDR3 region has the DNA TGTGCCAGCAGTGGGATAGTCTACAATGAGCAGTTCTTC. Amino acids: CASSGIVYNEQFF.

This clone was picked up one time. This chain's CDR3 is CASGIPAGELFF. The CDR3 DNA is TGTGCCAGCGGTATTCCTGCCGGGGAGCTGTTTTTT. The chain couples TRBV6-5 to TRBJ2-2, with D unclear. CDR1 MNHEY and CDR2 SVGAGI come from the germline V gene. V was clipped by 8 bases and J by 6 bases, with 10 bases between them. CDR3 length: 12 amino acids.

The rearrangement uses TRBV1 and TRBJ1-5; TRBD1 is taken as the D call from the table, unchecked against the DNA. TRBV1 is reported as a pseudogene. This CDR3 is 19 amino acids long. The CDR3 coding sequence is TGCACCAGCAGCCAAAAGCAGGTTACAGGATTACGGATCGATCAGCCCCAGCATTTT. This gives the protein CTSSQKQVTGLRIDQPQHF.

V gene TRBV7-2 combines with J gene TRBJ1-2; D perhaps matches TRBD1 (5 bases). CDR1 is SGHTA and CDR2 is FQGNSA in the germline V gene. Trimming left V 5 bases short and J 4 bases short, with 17 bases between. This CDR3 has 15 residues. The CDR3 sequence: CASSQGPGLRYGYTF. The CDR3 nucleotides read TGTGCCAGCAGCCAGGGACCCGGCCTTCGCTATGGCTACACCTTC.

With regard to this clone: The junction does not match germline at one end; this may be a read error. This chain connects TRBV7-3 to TRBJ2-5; 8 nucleotides match TRBD1. There are 14 residues in the CDR3. Germline V gene sequence: CDR1 SGHTA, CDR2 FQGTGA. The CDR3 protein is CASSLTDRGETQYF. For the CDR3, the DNA is TGTGCCAGCAGCCTAACCGACAGGGGTGAGACCCAGTACTTC.